The entry below describes one T cell receptor (beta chain). With 60 Vbeta and 13 Jbeta primers, the PCR was carried out. Clones were sequenced by immunoSEQ multiplex PCR, and TCRdb holds only the in-frame ones, with some missing. The top ten clones hold 7.8% of a sample with 60,000 to 70,000 clones, about 71% of them seen once. This CDR3 has 16 amino acids. CDR1 SGHVS and CDR2 FNYEAQ come from the germline V gene. V shed 2 bases and J shed 7 bases, with 17 bases lying between them. These data are taken from a study of cytomegalovirus exposure and HLA in healthy donors. Specimen: PBMCs. This clonotype was sampled from a man aged 55 to 70 in good health and CMV-seropositive. The rearrangement joins TRBV7-6 to TRBJ1-4, with TRBD1 as a possible D gene (5 bases). The CDR3 coding sequence is TGTGCCAGCAGCTTAAATCGGCAGGGAAAGGGTGAAAAACTGTTTTTT. This sequence encodes CASSLNRQGKGEKLFF.